This T cell receptor beta chain was obtained from a study of blood T cell repertoires in COVID-19. Background on the study: Acute-phase and convalescent COVID-19 samples originated in the United States, Italy and Spain. The cDNA or gDNA used as material had been derived from T cells, B-cell-depleted T cells, or PBMCs.

This clone appeared once. The sample has other DNA sequences that encode this CDR3 too. Germline V CDR1 and CDR2: LNHDA, SQIVND (reference sequence). CDR3 size: 13 residues. V was clipped by 1 base and J by 5 bases; unmatched bases: 1. Under the authors' procedure: How many nucleated cells were present was estimated from reference gene primer amplification. Some clones are missing from TCRdb's copy, which holds only in-frame ones; the method was immunoSEQ multiplex PCR. That table supplies the V and J calls and clone size; D and trimming were determined from the DNA. Of under 250,000 clones listed, just under 85% are singletons.

The chain couples TRBV19 to TRBJ1-1; 7 bases agree with TRBD1. This TCR came from a woman aged 60-75 years with active or convalescent COVID-19. Input material: peripheral blood. Written as DNA, the CDR3 is TGTGCCAGTAGTATAGGCAGGGGGACTGAAGCTTTCTTT. Protein: CASSIGRGTEAFF.